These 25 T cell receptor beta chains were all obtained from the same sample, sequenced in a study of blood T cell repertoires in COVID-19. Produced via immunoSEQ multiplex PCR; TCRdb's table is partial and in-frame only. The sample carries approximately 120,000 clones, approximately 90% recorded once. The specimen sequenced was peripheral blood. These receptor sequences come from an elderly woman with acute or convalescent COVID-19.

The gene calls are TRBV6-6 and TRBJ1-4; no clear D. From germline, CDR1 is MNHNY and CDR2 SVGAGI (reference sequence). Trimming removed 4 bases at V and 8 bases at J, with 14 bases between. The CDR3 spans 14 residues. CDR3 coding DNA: TGTGCCAGCAGTTCCCCCGCAGGCGGGGAAAAACTGTTTTTT. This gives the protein CASSSPAGGEKLFF.

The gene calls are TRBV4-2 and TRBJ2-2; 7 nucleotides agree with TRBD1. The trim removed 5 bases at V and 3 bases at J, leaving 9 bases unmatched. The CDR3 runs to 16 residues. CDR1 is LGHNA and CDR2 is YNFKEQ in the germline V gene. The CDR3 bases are TGTGCCAGCAGCTCGGCAAGGGGGCCCGACACCGGGGAGCTGTTTTTT. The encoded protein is CASSSARGPDTGELFF.

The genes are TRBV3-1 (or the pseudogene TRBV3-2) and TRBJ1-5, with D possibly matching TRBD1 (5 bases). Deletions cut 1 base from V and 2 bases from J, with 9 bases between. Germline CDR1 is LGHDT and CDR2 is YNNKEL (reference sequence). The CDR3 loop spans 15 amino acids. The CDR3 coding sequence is TGTGCCAGCAGCCAAGGGGGAGGGGGCAATCAGCCCCAGCATTTT. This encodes CASSQGGGGNQPQHF.

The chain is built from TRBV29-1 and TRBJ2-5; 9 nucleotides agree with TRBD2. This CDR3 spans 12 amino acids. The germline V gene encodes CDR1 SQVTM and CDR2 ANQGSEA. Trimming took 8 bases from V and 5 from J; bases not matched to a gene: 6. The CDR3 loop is CSTSGSRETQYF. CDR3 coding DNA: TGCAGCACTAGCGGGTCACGGGAGACCCAGTACTTC.

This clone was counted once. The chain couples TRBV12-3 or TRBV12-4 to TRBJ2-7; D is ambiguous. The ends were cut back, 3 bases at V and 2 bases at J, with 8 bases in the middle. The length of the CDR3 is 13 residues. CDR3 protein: CASSLGRTYEQYF. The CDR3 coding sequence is TGTGCCAGCAGTTTGGGCCGGACCTACGAGCAGTACTTC.

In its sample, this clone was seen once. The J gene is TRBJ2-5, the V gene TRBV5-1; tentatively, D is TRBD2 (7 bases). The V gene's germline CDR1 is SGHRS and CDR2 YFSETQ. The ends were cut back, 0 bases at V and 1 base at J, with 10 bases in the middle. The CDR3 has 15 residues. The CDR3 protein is CASSLAGGRQETQYF. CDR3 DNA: TGCGCCAGCAGCTTGGCCGGGGGGCGCCAAGAGACCCAGTACTTC.

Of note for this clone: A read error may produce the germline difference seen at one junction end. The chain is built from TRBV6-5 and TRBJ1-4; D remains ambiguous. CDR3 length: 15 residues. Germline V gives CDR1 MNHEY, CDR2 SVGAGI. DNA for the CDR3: TGTGGCAGCAGTGACTCACAGCCCTATAATGAAAAACTGTTTTTT. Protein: CGSSDSQPYNEKLFF.

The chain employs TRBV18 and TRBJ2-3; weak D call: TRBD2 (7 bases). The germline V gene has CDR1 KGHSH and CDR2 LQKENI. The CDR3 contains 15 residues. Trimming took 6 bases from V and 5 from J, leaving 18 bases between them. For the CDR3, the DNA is TGTGCCAGCTCTCCTTCGGCGGGGGCCAAAGATACGCAGTATTTT. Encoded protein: CASSPSAGAKDTQYF. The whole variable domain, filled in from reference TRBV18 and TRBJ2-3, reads NAGVMQNPRHLVRRRGQEARLRCSPMKGHSHVYWYRQLPEEGLKFMVYLQKENIIDESGMPKERFSAEFPKEGPSILRIQQVVRGDSAAYFCASSPSAGAKDTQYFGPGTRLTVL.

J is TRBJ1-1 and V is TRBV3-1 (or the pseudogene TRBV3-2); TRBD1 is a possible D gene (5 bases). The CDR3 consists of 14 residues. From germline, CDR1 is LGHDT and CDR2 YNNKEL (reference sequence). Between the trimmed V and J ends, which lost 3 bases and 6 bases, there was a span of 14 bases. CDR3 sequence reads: CASSHDSRGAEAFF. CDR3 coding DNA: TGTGCCAGCAGCCACGACAGCCGTGGGGCTGAAGCTTTCTTT.

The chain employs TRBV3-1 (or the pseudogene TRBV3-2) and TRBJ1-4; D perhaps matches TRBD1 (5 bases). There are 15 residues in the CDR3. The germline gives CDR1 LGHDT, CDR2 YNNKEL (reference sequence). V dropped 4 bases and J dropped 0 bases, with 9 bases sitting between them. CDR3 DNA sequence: TGTGCCAGCAGCCTTCGGACATCAACTAATGAAAAACTGTTTTTT. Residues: CASSLRTSTNEKLFF.

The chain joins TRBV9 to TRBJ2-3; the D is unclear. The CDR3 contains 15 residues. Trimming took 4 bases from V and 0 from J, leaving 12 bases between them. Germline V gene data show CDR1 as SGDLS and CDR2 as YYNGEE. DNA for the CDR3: TGTGCCAGCAGCTTCACCCCCGGGAGCACAGATACGCAGTATTTT. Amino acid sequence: CASSFTPGSTDTQYF.

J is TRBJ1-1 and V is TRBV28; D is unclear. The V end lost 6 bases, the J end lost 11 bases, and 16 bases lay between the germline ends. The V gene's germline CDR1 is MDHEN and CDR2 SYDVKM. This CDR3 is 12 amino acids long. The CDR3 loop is CASREEGLGAFF. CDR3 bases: TGTGCCAGCAGAGAGGAGGGTCTGGGCGCTTTCTTT.

DNA of the CDR3: TGTGCCAGCAGGTCGGGAAGGGAGACCCAGTACTTC. Translating gives CASRSGRETQYF. The V gene is TRBV25-1, the J gene TRBJ2-5; tentatively, D is TRBD2 (5 bases). CDR3 length equals 12 residues. The germline CDR1 and CDR2 sequences are MGHDK and SYGVNS. The germline V and J ends were trimmed by 6 bases and 5 bases, with 10 bases remaining between them.

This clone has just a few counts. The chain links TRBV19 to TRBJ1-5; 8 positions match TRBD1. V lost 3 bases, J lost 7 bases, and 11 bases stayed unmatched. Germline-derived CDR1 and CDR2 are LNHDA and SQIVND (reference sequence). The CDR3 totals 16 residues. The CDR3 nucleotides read TGTGCCAGTAGTATGGGGGACAGGCTGGGCCTACAGCCCCAGCATTTT. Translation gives CASSMGDRLGLQPQHF.

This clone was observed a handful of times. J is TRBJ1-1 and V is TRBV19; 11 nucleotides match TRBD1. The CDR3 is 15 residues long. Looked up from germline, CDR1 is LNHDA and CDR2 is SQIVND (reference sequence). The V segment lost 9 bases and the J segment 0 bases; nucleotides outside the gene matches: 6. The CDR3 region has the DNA TGTGCCAGCCGGACAGGGGGCGCTATGAACACTGAAGCTTTCTTT. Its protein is CASRTGGAMNTEAFF.

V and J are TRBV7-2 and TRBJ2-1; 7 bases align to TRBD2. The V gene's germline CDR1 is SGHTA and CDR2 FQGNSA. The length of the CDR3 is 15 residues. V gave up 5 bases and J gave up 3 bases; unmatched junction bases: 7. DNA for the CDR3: TGTGCCAGCAGCGGGGGGAGGGCCCGCTACAATGAGCAGTTCTTC. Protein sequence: CASSGGRARYNEQFF.

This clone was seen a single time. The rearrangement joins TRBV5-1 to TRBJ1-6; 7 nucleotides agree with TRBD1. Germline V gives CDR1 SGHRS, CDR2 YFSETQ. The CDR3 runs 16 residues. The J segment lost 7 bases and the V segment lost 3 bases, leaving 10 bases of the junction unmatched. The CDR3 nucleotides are TGCGCCAGCAGCTCCCCCCAGGGACAGCGCAATTCACCCCTCCACTTT. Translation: CASSSPQGQRNSPLHF. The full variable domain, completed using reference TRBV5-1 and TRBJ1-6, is KAGVTQTPRYLIKTRGQQVTLSCSPISGHRSVSWYQQTPGQGLQFLFEYFSETQRNKGNFPGRFSGRQFSNSRSEMNVSTLELGDSALYLCASSSPQGQRNSPLHFGNGTRLTVT.

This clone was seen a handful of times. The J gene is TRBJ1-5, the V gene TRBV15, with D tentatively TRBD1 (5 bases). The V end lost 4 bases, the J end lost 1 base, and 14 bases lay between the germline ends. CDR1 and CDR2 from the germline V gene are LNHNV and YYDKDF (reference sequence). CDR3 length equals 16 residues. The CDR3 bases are TGTGCCACCAGCAAACCCGACAGCAGAAGCAATCAGCCCCAGCATTTT. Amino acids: CATSKPDSRSNQPQHF.

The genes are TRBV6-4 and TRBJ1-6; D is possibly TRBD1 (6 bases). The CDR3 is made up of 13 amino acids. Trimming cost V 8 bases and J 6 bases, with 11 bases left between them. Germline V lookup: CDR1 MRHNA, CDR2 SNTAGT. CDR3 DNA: TGTGCCAGCGGACAGACCTTTAATTCACCCCTCCACTTT. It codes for CASGQTFNSPLHF.

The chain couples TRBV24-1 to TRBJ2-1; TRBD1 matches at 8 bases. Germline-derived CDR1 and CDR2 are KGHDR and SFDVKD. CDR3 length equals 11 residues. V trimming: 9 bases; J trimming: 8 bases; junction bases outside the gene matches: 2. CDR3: CATSGGYEQFF. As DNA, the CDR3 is TGTGCCACCTCAGGGGGCTATGAGCAGTTCTTC.

The CDR3 DNA reads TGTGCCAGCAGCGCAGGGGCACACTATCAGCCCCAGCATTTT. It encodes CASSAGAHYQPQHF. The chain couples TRBV9 to TRBJ1-5; the D gene is possibly TRBD1 (6 bases). CDR3 length: 14 residues. The germline gives CDR1 SGDLS, CDR2 YYNGEE. The V end lost 3 bases, the J end lost 5 bases, and 12 bases lay between the germline ends.

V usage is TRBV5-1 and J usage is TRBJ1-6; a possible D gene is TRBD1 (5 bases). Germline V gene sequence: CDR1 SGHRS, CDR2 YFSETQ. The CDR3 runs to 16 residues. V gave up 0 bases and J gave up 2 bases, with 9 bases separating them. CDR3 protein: CASSLGQRTYNSPLHF. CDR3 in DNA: TGCGCCAGCAGCTTGGGACAGCGAACCTATAATTCACCCCTCCACTTT.

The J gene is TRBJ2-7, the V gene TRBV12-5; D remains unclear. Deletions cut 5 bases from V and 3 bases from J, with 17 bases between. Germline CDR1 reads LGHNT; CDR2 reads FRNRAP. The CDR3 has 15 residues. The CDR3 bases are TGTGCTAGTGGTCCCAGAACGGGTTCGCTCTACGAGCAGTACTTC. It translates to CASGPRTGSLYEQYF.

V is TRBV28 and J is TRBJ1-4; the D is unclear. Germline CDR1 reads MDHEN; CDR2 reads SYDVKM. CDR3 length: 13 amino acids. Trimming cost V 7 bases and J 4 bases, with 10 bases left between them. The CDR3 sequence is CASNGRINEKLFF. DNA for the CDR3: TGTGCCAGCAATGGCAGAATTAATGAAAAACTGTTTTTT.

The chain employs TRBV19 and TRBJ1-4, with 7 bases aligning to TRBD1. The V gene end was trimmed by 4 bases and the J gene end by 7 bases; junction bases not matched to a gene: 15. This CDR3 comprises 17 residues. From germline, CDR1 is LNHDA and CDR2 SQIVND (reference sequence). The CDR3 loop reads CASSTFRGNRGSEKLFF. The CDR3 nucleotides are TGTGCCAGTAGTACGTTCAGAGGGAACAGGGGCAGTGAAAAACTGTTTTTT.